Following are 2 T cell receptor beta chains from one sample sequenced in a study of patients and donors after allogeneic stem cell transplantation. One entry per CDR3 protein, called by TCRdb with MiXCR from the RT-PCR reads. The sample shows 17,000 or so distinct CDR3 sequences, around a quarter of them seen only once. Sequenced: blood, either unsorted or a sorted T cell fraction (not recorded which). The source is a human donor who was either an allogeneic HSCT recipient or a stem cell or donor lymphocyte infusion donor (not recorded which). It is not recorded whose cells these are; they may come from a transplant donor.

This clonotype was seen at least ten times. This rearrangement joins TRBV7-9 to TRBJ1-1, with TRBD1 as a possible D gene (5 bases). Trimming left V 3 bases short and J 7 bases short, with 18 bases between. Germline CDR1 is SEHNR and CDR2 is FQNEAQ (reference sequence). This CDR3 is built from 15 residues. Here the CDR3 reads CASSLLSGANGEAFF. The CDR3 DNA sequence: TGTGCCAGCAGCTTGCTTAGCGGGGCGAACGGTGAAGCTTTCTTT.

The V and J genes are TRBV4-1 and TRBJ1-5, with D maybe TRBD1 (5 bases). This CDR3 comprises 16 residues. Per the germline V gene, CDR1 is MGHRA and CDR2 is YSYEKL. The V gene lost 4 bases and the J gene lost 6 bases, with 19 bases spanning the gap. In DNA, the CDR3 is TGCGCCAGCAGCCCGCGACAGACTTGCCGCGCTCAGCCCCAGCATTTT. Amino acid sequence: CASSPRQTCRAQPQHF.